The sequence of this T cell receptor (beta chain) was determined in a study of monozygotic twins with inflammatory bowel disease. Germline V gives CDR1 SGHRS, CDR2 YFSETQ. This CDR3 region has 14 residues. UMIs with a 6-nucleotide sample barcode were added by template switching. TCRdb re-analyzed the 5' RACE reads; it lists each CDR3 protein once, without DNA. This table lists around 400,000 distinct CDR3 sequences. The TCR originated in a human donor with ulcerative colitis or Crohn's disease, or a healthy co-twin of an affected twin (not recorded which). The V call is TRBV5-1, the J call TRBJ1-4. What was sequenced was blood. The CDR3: CASSLASLDEKLFF.